The 32 T cell receptor beta chains below were found in one sample sequenced in a study of blood T cells in healthy people across ages (dated by TCRdb to between 2014 and 2017). To prepare the library, 5' RACE was applied. Sequencing was performed on an Illumina HiSeq 2500. A second about 7 to 11 cycle PCR used a sample-barcoded 5' primer and a J-beta primer mix. TCRdb itself trimmed the public reads at Q25 with fastp, ran MiXCR and retained productive beta chains. Every CDR3 protein is listed once, alongside the most common genes and DNA of its rows. For this sample there are roughly 650,000 distinct CDR3 sequences; roughly 32% appear just once. The ten top clones hold approximately 15% of the sample. Sequenced sample: blood. Source of these receptors: a woman at least 80 years old in good health. Donor details come from another sample of the same person, matched by shared clones.

The sample holds many counts of this clonotype. The chain carries TRBV7-2 and TRBJ1-1; D gene uncertain. Trimming cost V 1 base and J 12 bases, with 12 bases left between them. The CDR3 extends over 12 amino acids. Germline V gene data show CDR1 as SGHTA and CDR2 as FQGNSA. The CDR3 DNA reads as TGTGCCAGCAGCTTAGACTCCGTGGTCACTTTCTTT. This translates into CASSLDSVVTFF.

The table lists this clonotype with many counts. The V gene is TRBV13, the J gene TRBJ2-5; tentatively, D is TRBD2 (5 bases). Trimming shortened V by 1 base and J by 5 bases, and 17 bases separated the two germline ends. This CDR3 region has 16 residues. Germline V gene data show CDR1 as PRHDT and CDR2 as FYEKMQ (reference sequence). The CDR3 DNA follows: TGTGCCAGCAGCTTAGTAGCTAGCCCCATTGGGGAGACCCAGTACTTC. Amino acid sequence: CASSLVASPIGETQYF.

This clonotype was seen many times. This sequence joins TRBV3-1 and TRBJ2-5; the D gene is possibly TRBD1 (6 bases). Deletions cut 2 bases from V and 1 base from J, with 11 bases between. The CDR3 runs 15 residues. Per germline, CDR1 LGHDT and CDR2 YNNKEL (reference sequence). CDR3 sequence reads: CASSQPGTFQETQYF. CDR3 bases: TGTGCCAGCAGCCAACCCGGGACATTCCAAGAGACCCAGTACTTC.

This clonotype was counted at least ten times. The chain is built from TRBV7-2 and TRBJ1-2; possible D gene TRBD1, 5 bases. V lost 5 bases, J lost 8 bases, and 15 bases lay in between. The germline V gene encodes CDR1 SGHTA and CDR2 FQGNSA. The CDR3 consists of 13 residues. The CDR3 bases are TGTGCCAGCAGCGGGGCCAAGGCCTGGGGCTACACCTTC. Translating it yields CASSGAKAWGYTF.

The rearrangement uses TRBV7-2 and TRBJ2-4; D perhaps matches TRBD2 (5 bases). The J call may be faulty, since TRBJ2-7 better matches the DNA end. Germline-derived CDR1 and CDR2 are SGHTA and FQGNSA. The CDR3 sequence is 14 residues long. CDR3 nucleotides: TGTGCCAGCAGCTTAGTGGGAGAGGCCTACGAGCAGTACTTC. Translating it yields CASSLVGEAYEQYF.

The chain links TRBV2 to TRBJ1-6; TRBD1 matches at 9 bases. This CDR3 contains 14 residues. Germline CDR1 SNHLY, CDR2 FYNNEI. V shed 7 bases and J 9 bases; nucleotides not matched to a gene: 7. This CDR3 reads CASKRTGDRSPLHF. The DNA for the CDR3 is TGTGCCAGCAAAAGGACAGGGGATCGTTCACCCCTCCACTTT.

This clonotype was seen at least ten times. The CDR3 sequence is CASRGFQGDYGYTF. CDR3 coding DNA: TGTGCCAGCAGGGGTTTTCAGGGCGACTATGGCTACACCTTC. The genes are TRBV2 and TRBJ1-2; D may be TRBD1 (5 bases). From germline, CDR1 is SNHLY and CDR2 FYNNEI. CDR3 length: 14 amino acids. V dropped 6 bases and J dropped 3 bases, with 14 bases sitting between them.

About this clonotype: A clone one base away is much larger, so this may be a read error. The chain couples TRBV7-6 to TRBJ1-5; weak D call: TRBD1 (5 bases). The length of the CDR3 is 14 residues. Per the germline V gene, CDR1 is SGHVS and CDR2 is FNYEAQ. V was pared by 5 bases and J by 4 bases, with 12 bases between. For the CDR3, the DNA is TGTGCCAGCAGCGGAGGGGCATCTAATCAGCCCCAGCATTTT. Protein sequence: CASSGGASNQPQHF.

This clonotype was seen just once. This sequence joins TRBV2 and TRBJ1-1; 7 bases are a match to TRBD1. Trimming at V came to 4 bases and at J to 6 bases, leaving 8 bases not matched to a gene. Germline-derived CDR1 and CDR2 are SNHLY and FYNNEI. The CDR3 loop spans 14 amino acids. The CDR3 nucleotides read TGTGCCAGCAGTGGAGGGAAGGGGGCCCCTGAAGCTTTCTTT. It encodes CASSGGKGAPEAFF.

Details on this clonotype: A much larger clonotype is one base distant, so this may be a read error. This rearrangement joins TRBV5-4 to TRBJ2-1, with 7 bases fitting TRBD1. CDR3 size: 16 residues. The germline V gene encodes CDR1 SGHNT and CDR2 YYREEE (reference sequence). V shed 4 bases, J shed 0 bases, and the junction held 7 bases outside the gene matches. CDR3 loop: CASSPTTGSSYNEQFF. The CDR3 nucleotides read TGTGCCAGCAGCCCTACGACAGGGAGCTCCTACAATGAGCAGTTCTTC.

On this clonotype: It may be a read error: a sequence one base away is much more abundant. The chain joins TRBV5-8 to TRBJ2-1; weak D call: TRBD2 (5 bases). CDR1 and CDR2 from the germline V gene are SGHTS and YDEGEE. The CDR3 runs 13 residues. CDR3 coding DNA: TGTGCCAGCAGCACCCCGGGGTCCAATGAGCGGTTCTTC. Its translation is CASSTPGSNERFF.

This clonotype was seen a handful of times. A much larger clone is a single base away; this may be a read error. The gene calls are TRBV6-5 and TRBJ2-7, with 7 bases aligning to TRBD2. V was pared by 6 bases and J by 7 bases, with 12 bases of the junction left unmatched. CDR3 length: 14 amino acids. CDR1 is MNHEY, CDR2 SVGAGI, per germline. The DNA of the CDR3 is TGTGCCAGCAGCCGTCGGGGGGTCGGGAATGAGCAGTACTTC. This codes for CASSRRGVGNEQYF.

In regard to this clonotype: This may come from a read error, since a much larger clone is one base off. The chain recombines TRBV12-3 or TRBV12-4 with TRBJ2-3; 13 nucleotides align to TRBD2. The CDR3 is 15 amino acids. The CDR3 reads CACSPGTSGVSPQYF. In DNA form, the CDR3 reads TGTGCCTGCAGTCCCGGGACTAGCGGGGTCAGCCCGCAGTATTTT.

This clonotype was counted ten times or more. V usage is TRBV24-1 and J usage is TRBJ2-7; D is perhaps TRBD1 or TRBD2 (6 bases each). CDR3 length equals 13 residues. CDR1 is KGHDR, CDR2 SFDVKD, per germline. Trimming pared 10 bases from V and 3 bases from J, leaving 15 bases between. CDR3 coding DNA: TGTGCCACGGAGGGGGGACTCGGCTACGAGCAGTACTTC. Its translation: CATEGGLGYEQYF.

In regard to this clonotype: This clone may be a read error of a much larger clone one base away. The rearrangement uses TRBV11-2 and TRBJ2-5, with D perhaps given as TRBD1 or TRBD2 (5 bases each). With the DNA end fitting TRBJ2-7 better, the J assignment may be wrong. CDR3 length equals 15 residues. The germline gives CDR1 SGHAT, CDR2 FQNNGV. As DNA, the CDR3 is TGTGTCAGCAGCTTAGAAGGGGCAGGGAGCAACGAGCAGTACTTC. It is translated as CVSSLEGAGSNEQYF.

V and J are TRBV5-1 and TRBJ2-1, with a weak D call TRBD1 (6 bases). The CDR3 covers 14 residues. Looked up from germline, CDR1 is SGHRS and CDR2 is YFSETQ. Trimming left V 0 bases short and J 6 bases short, with 10 bases between. CDR3 loop: CASSLEQGSNEQFF. The CDR3 coding sequence is TGCGCCAGCAGCTTGGAACAGGGATCCAATGAGCAGTTCTTC. The full variable domain, with the rest looked up from reference TRBV5-1 and TRBJ2-1, is KAGVTQTPRYLIKTRGQQVTLSCSPISGHRSVSWYQQTPGQGLQFLFEYFSETQRNKGNFPGRFSGRQFSNSRSEMNVSTLELGDSALYLCASSLEQGSNEQFFGPGTRLTVL.

The chain carries TRBV5-1 and TRBJ1-4; no reliable D call. Per the germline V gene, CDR1 is SGHRS and CDR2 is YFSETQ. The CDR3 is made up of 14 amino acids. Between the trimmed V and J ends, which lost 5 bases and 2 bases, there was a span of 10 bases. In DNA, the CDR3 is TGCGCCAGCAGTCCCGTGTCGACTAATGAAAAACTGTTTTTT. Protein sequence: CASSPVSTNEKLFF.

Turning to this clonotype: Just one base apart from a much larger clone, this may be a read error. The gene calls are TRBV7-2 and TRBJ1-2; 7 nucleotides align to TRBD1. CDR1 is SGHTA, CDR2 FQGNSA, per germline. With V trimmed by 8 bases and J by 7 bases, 16 bases remained unmatched. The CDR3 is 15 residues long. The CDR3 coding sequence is TGTGCCAGCTGGAAGTTGCGGGACAGACGTGTTGGCTACACCTTC. It is translated as CASWKLRDRRVGYTF.

This clonotype came up many times. V usage is TRBV30 and J usage is TRBJ2-7, with TRBD1 matching 7 bases. With 6 bases clipped from V and 3 bases from J, the junction kept 8 bases outside the gene matches. In germline, CDR1 is GTSNPN, CDR2 SVGIG (reference sequence). The CDR3 spans 13 residues. The DNA for the CDR3 is TGTGCCTGTGGCCGGGACAGACTCTACGAGCAGTACTTC. Its translation is CACGRDRLYEQYF.

The chain recombines TRBV6-5 with TRBJ2-5, with 7 bases that match TRBD2. Germline CDR1 MNHEY, CDR2 SVGAGI. The J segment lost 4 bases and the V segment lost 2 bases, leaving 13 bases of the junction unmatched. The CDR3 consists of 17 residues. CDR3 sequence: CASSYETGGSGRETQYF. The DNA of the CDR3 is TGTGCCAGCAGTTACGAAACGGGGGGTTCGGGAAGAGAGACCCAGTACTTC.

Ten or more counts support this clonotype. The chain employs TRBV6-5 and TRBJ2-1; 9 nucleotides match TRBD2. The germline CDR1 and CDR2 sequences are MNHEY and SVGAGI. The CDR3 contains 16 residues. The trim removed 0 bases at V and 5 bases at J, leaving 5 bases unmatched. The CDR3 loop is CASSYSSGGIDNEQFF. DNA of the CDR3: TGTGCCAGCAGTTACTCAAGCGGGGGGATCGACAATGAGCAGTTCTTC.

The rearrangement joins TRBV29-1 to TRBJ2-3; the D gene is possibly TRBD2 (7 bases). The CDR3 totals 14 residues. The V gene's germline CDR1 is SQVTM and CDR2 ANQGSEA. The ends were cut back, 4 bases at V and 5 bases at J, with 16 bases in the middle. This chain's CDR3 is CSVGGGLVKDTQYF. CDR3 coding DNA: TGCAGCGTTGGGGGGGGGCTGGTCAAAGATACGCAGTATTTT.

As to this clonotype: A much larger clone lies one base from this, so it may be a read error. The rearrangement joins TRBV19 to TRBJ1-2, with D perhaps matching TRBD1 (5 bases). The CDR3 contains 12 residues. Germline CDR1 is LNHDA and CDR2 is SQIVND (reference sequence). V lost 7 bases to trimming and J lost 8 bases, with 14 bases between them. CDR3 DNA sequence: TGTGCCAGTACCACCGGGGGAGAGGGCTACACCTTC. This sequence encodes CASTTGGEGYTF.

The genes are TRBV27 and TRBJ2-7; 11 bases fit TRBD1. The germline V gene has CDR1 MNHEY and CDR2 SMNVEV (reference sequence). There are 14 residues in the CDR3. The junction had 4 bases not matched to a gene; V was cut back by 6 bases and J by 3 bases. The CDR3 here is CASRRTGGVYEQYF. CDR3 bases: TGTGCCAGCAGAAGGACAGGGGGCGTCTACGAGCAGTACTTC.

This clonotype was seen more than once but under ten times. The CDR3: CASSQEAGTGPRGYTF. CDR3 DNA sequence: TGTGCCAGCAGCCAAGAGGCGGGGACAGGACCCCGGGGCTACACCTTC. The V gene is TRBV4-2, the J gene TRBJ1-2; 8 nucleotides agree with TRBD1. From germline, CDR1 is LGHNA and CDR2 YNFKEQ. The CDR3 extends over 16 amino acids. Trimming at V came to 0 bases and at J to 8 bases, leaving 11 bases not matched to a gene.

This clonotype has a count of ten or more. V is TRBV6-6 and J is TRBJ2-3; tentative D call: TRBD1 (5 bases). CDR3 length equals 14 residues. V dropped 8 bases and J dropped 1 base, with 13 bases sitting between them. Germline values: CDR1 MNHNY, CDR2 SVGAGI (reference sequence). This CDR3 reads CASADTGRTDTQYF. The CDR3 nucleotides read TGTGCCAGCGCCGATACAGGACGCACAGATACGCAGTATTTT.

The chain uses TRBV12-3 or TRBV12-4 and TRBJ2-5; 8 positions match TRBD1. The CDR3 runs 18 residues. After removal of 0 bases from V and 3 bases from J, the junction contained 12 bases not matched to a gene. CDR3 in DNA: TGTGCCAGCAGTTTAGCGCTTGGGGCGCAGGACAGGGAAGAGACCCAGTACTTC. It yields the protein CASSLALGAQDREETQYF.

Concerning this clonotype itself: A much larger clone sits a single nucleotide away, making a read error possible. The V gene is TRBV7-9, the J gene TRBJ2-2, with 8 nucleotides matching TRBD2. Germline loops: CDR1 SEHNR, CDR2 FQNEAQ (reference sequence). The CDR3 is 14 residues long. V shed 6 bases, J shed 3 bases, and the junction held 3 bases outside the gene matches. CDR3 sequence: CASRSAGDTGELFF. In DNA, the CDR3 is TGTGCCAGCAGGTCAGCGGGGGACACCGGGGAGCTGTTTTTT.

This clonotype came up once. The chain combines TRBV20-1 with TRBJ2-2; possibly TRBD1 for D (6 bases). The CDR3 is 17 residues long. Trimming stripped 5 bases from V and 2 bases from J, with 21 bases between. Germline assignment: CDR1 DFQATT and CDR2 SNEGSKA (reference sequence). Here the CDR3 reads CSAFRQEASFNTGELFF. The CDR3, as DNA: TGCAGTGCTTTTAGACAGGAGGCATCCTTCAACACCGGGGAGCTGTTTTTT.

The table lists this clonotype with a count of one. The rearrangement joins TRBV7-2 to TRBJ2-6; weak D call: TRBD2 (6 bases). The CDR3 covers 15 residues. The germline V gene has CDR1 SGHTA and CDR2 FQGNSA. Trimming removed 5 bases at V and 2 bases at J, with 10 bases between. The CDR3 DNA sequence: TGTACCAGCAGCCCCGGCGGGGCTGGGGCCAACGTCCTGACTTTC. Residues: CTSSPGGAGANVLTF.

DNA of the CDR3: TGTGCCAGCAGCTTTACGTCGCAACAATTGGGATACACCTTC. Protein: CASSFTSQQLGYTF. The chain employs TRBV7-9 and TRBJ1-2, with D uncertain. There are 14 residues in the CDR3. The V gene lost 3 bases and the J gene lost 11 bases, with 19 bases spanning the gap. CDR1 and CDR2 from the germline V gene are SEHNR and FQNEAQ (reference sequence).

There are many counts of this clonotype. V usage is TRBV5-1 and J usage is TRBJ1-1; D is unclear. This CDR3 region has 14 residues. Germline V gives CDR1 SGHRS, CDR2 YFSETQ. V was trimmed by 0 bases and J by 5 bases, leaving 11 bases between them. In nucleotides, the CDR3 is TGCGCCAGCAGCTTGGGGGCAGCTCAAACTGAAGCTTTCTTT. It codes for CASSLGAAQTEAFF.